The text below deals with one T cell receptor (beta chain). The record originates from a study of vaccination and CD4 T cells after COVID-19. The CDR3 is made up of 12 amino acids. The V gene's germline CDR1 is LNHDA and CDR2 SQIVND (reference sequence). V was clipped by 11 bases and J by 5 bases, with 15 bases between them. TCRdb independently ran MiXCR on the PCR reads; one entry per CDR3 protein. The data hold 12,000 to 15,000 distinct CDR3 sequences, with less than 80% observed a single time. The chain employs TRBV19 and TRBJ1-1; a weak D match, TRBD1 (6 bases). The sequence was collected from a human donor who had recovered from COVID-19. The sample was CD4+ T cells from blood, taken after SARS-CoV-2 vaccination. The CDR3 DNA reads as TGTGCCGCCGTTGGGGGGGCAACTGAAGCTTTCTTT. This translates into CAAVGGATEAFF.